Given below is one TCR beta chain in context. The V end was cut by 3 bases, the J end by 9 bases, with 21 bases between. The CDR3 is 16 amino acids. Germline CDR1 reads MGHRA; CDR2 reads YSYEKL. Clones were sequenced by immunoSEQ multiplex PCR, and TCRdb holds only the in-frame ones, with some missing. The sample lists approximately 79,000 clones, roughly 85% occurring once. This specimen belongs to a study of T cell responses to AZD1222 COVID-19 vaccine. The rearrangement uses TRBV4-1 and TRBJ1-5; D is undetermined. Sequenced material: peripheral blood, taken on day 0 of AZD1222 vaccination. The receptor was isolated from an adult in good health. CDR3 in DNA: TGCGCCAGCAGCCACACTTGGGGATATCGGGATCGGCCCCAGCATTTT. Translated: CASSHTWGYRDRPQHF.